This TCR beta chain was identified in a study of molecular identifiers for immune sequencing clone quantification. One entry per CDR3 protein, called by TCRdb with MiXCR from the PCR reads. Among 90,000 or so distinct CDR3 sequences, under 25% were seen once, and the ten largest hold roughly 1%. This CDR3 has 14 residues. Looked up from germline, CDR1 is SGHVS and CDR2 is FNYEAQ. Trimming removed 5 bases at V and 2 bases at J, with 12 bases between. Many counts were recorded for this clonotype. This chain links TRBV7-6 with TRBJ2-5; D not certain. This TCR was sampled from a human donor in good health. Some libraries in this study had Jurkat cell RNA spiked in. Material: naive CD8+ T cells from blood, with Jurkat cell RNA spiked in. Subset specified: FACS-sorted CD8+CD4-CCR7+CD45RA+ naive T cells. The CDR3 here is CASSPAVGQETQYF. DNA of the CDR3: TGTGCCAGCAGCCCGGCCGTGGGGCAAGAGACCCAGTACTTC.